This entry features one TCR beta chain sequence. The clone's antigen remains unknown. Nothing much larger sits one base from this clone, and base qualities are not available. The data derive from a study of CD8 T cells in Susac syndrome (dated by TCRdb to about 2019). With respect to the entire study: Of the Susac syndrome patients who were sequenced, more than five had clinically active disease and roughly 8 were in clinical remission. Whether CD8+ T cell activation and differentiation in Susac syndrome was antigen driven was tested using repertoire sequencing. CD8+ T cell repertoire clonality was compared between over 9 healthy donors, some 14 Susac syndrome patients and 15 multiple sclerosis patients. At the time of blood withdrawal, Susac syndrome patients were either therapy-naive, taking corticosteroids (with some also receiving IVIg), or on IVIg alone.

High-throughput TCR beta sequencing profiled peripheral blood CD8+ and CD4+ T cells from healthy donors, Susac syndrome patients and multiple sclerosis patients. Susac syndrome patients met recently defined diagnostic criteria for definite or probable disease. Bulk CD8+ and CD4+ T cells were purified magnetically by negative isolation, whereas CD8+ TEMRA cells were enriched by FACS. Blood was collected in EDTA tubes and processed within 24 hours, with PBMCs isolated through density gradient centrifugation. PBMCs intended for TCR sequencing were cryopreserved in liquid nitrogen and thawed later in a water bath at 37 degrees C. A purity of at least 90% was achieved for sorted or isolated CD4+, CD8+ and CD8+ TEMRA cells. Summary of the overall study and its limitations: The TCR sequencing and HLA analysis was acknowledged to have included a relatively small number of individuals. Clonal expansion was observed in Susac syndrome CD8+ repertoires, with the highest expansion in CD8+ TEMRA cells and greater expansion in clinically active than in remitting patients. Looking at Susac-specific public clones, the researchers identified sixteen in the total CD8+ repertoire and four or five in the CD8+ TEMRA repertoire.

RNA was extracted with the RNeasy kit and about 0.5 to 1 ug was reverse transcribed using random hexamers. The immunoSEQ multiplex PCR assay, which covers 54 Vbeta and 13 Jbeta segments, was used to amplify TCR beta CDR3 regions. PCR amplification bias was corrected using a synthetic template baseline for primer optimization and computational correction. As for how the authors treated the data: Only productive sequences were kept, with reads annotated to V, D and J genes according to IMGT and analyzed in immunoSEQ Analyzer. To calculate clonality, Shannon entropy was normalized by log2 of the number of productive unique sequences and then subtracted from one. For each patient and control, public and private clones were evaluated within the 100 most prevalent clones. Clones were defined as Susac-specific when absent from the healthy and MS cohorts, from 1052 published viral clones and from other ImmuneACCESS disease sequences. The public reads were quality trimmed at Q25 with fastp and then assembled into clones with MiXCR by TCRdb, keeping productive beta chains. When rows share a CDR3 protein, they turn into one entry using the most common DNA and genes. The V and J calls were not made by the authors but by TCRdb's processing. The sample table contains about 85,000 distinct CDR3 sequences; only one count was recorded for around 95% of them. Roughly 0.46% of the sample belongs to the ten largest clones.

Material for sequencing was CD8+ T cells from PBMCs. The clonotype comes from a human donor with Susac syndrome.

The DNA reads as follows: TGTGCCAGTAGTCGGGGCGGGAACAATGAGCAGTTCTTC. This gives the protein CASSRGGNNEQFF. The V and J segments used are TRBV19 and TRBJ2-1; TRBD2 is perhaps the D gene, given 6 matching bases. The CDR3 runs 13 amino acids, cysteine and phenylalanine included. Solely the CDR3 DNA is kept, with 39 bases framed from the first base. At the junction V is shortened by 5 bases and J by 5 bases, with 10 bases in between. CDR1 and CDR2, per the germline V gene (reference sequence), are LNHDA and SQIVND.